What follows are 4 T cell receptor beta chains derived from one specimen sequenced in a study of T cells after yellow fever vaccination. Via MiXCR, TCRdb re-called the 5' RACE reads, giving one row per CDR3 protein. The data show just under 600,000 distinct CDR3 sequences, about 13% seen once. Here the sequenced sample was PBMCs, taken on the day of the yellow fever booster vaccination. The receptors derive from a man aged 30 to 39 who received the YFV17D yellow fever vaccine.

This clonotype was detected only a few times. DNA for the CDR3: TGTGCCTTTAATCGAAGAAAGGGGACAGATACGCAGTATTTT. It encodes CAFNRRKGTDTQYF. The rearrangement links TRBV3-1 to TRBJ2-3; D is perhaps TRBD1 (5 bases). The germline V gene has CDR1 LGHDT and CDR2 YNNKEL (reference sequence). V gave up 11 bases and J gave up 3 bases, with 18 bases separating them. The CDR3 length is 14 residues.

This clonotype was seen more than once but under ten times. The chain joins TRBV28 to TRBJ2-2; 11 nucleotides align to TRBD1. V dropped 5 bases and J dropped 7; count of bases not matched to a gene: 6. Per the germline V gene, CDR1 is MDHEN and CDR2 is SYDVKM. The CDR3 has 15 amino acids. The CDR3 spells CASSIGTGGHGELFF. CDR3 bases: TGTGCCAGCAGTATCGGGACAGGGGGTCACGGGGAGCTGTTTTTT.

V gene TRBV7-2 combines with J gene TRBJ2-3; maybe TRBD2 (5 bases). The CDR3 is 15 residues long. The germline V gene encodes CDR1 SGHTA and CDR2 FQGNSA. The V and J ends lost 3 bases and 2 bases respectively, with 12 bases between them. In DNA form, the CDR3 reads TGTGCCAGCAGCTTCTATAGCGAATACACAGATACGCAGTATTTT. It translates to CASSFYSEYTDTQYF.

The CDR3 loop reads CASVTGVHGELFF. Written as DNA, the CDR3 is TGTGCCAGCGTCACAGGGGTTCACGGGGAGCTGTTTTTT. V and J are TRBV21-1 and TRBJ2-2; the table's D call of TRBD1 was not tested on the DNA. TRBV21-1 is designated a pseudogene. This CDR3 is built from 13 residues.